Below, 21 T cell receptor beta chains from the same sample are listed, as sequenced in a study of T cells in Graves' hyperthyroidism and ophthalmopathy. What was amplified from RNA transcripts were TCR beta CDR3 regions. Researchers ran a first-round RT-PCR on the TCR CDR3 using the HTBI primer set. TCRdb reanalysed the multiplex PCR reads using MiXCR and keeps one entry per CDR3 protein. This table holds under 250,000 distinct CDR3 sequences, about 25% found once. What was sequenced was blood. These receptors all stem from a woman in her thirties or forties with Graves' ophthalmopathy.

This clonotype is medium-sized within its sample. The CDR3 region has the DNA TGTGCCACCAGTGACCCACGCGGGCAAGAGACCCAGTACTTC. Translation: CATSDPRGQETQYF. The V and J genes are TRBV24-1 and TRBJ2-5, with D maybe TRBD2 (5 bases). Trimming shortened V by 4 bases and J by 2 bases, and 10 bases separated the two germline ends. The germline CDR1 and CDR2 sequences are KGHDR and SFDVKD. This CDR3 is 14 amino acids long.

This clonotype has at least ten counts. The CDR3 DNA sequence: TGTGCCAGCAGCCGTAGCGGGGTCCAAGAGACCCAGTACTTC. It encodes CASSRSGVQETQYF. This chain connects TRBV9 to TRBJ2-5; 8 bases align to TRBD2. V trimming: 4 bases; J trimming: 1 base; junction bases outside the gene matches: 3. CDR3 length: 14 residues. Germline lookup yields CDR1 SGDLS and CDR2 YYNGEE.

This clonotype has a count of ten or more. The chain joins TRBV6-5 to TRBJ1-5; D perhaps matches TRBD1 (6 bases). CDR1 and CDR2 (germline): MNHEY, SVGAGI. Trimming pared 6 bases from V and 5 bases from J, leaving 14 bases between. The CDR3 extends over 14 amino acids. This CDR3 reads CASRGGGPHQPQHF. The CDR3 bases are TGTGCCAGCAGGGGGGGGGGGCCTCATCAGCCCCAGCATTTT.

This clonotype appeared a few times. The chain couples TRBV6-1 to TRBJ1-2; maybe TRBD1 (6 bases). V lost 3 bases and J 0 bases, leaving 14 bases between the germline ends. The V gene's germline CDR1 is MNHNS and CDR2 SASEGT. CDR3 length: 16 residues. This chain's CDR3 is CASSEGTLITNYGYTF. The CDR3, as DNA: TGTGCCAGCAGTGAGGGGACACTGATAACTAACTATGGCTACACCTTC.

This clonotype was counted at least ten times. The chain is built from TRBV7-9 and TRBJ2-5; TRBD1 matches 8 bases. Germline-derived CDR1 and CDR2 are SEHNR and FQNEAQ (reference sequence). The trim removed 7 bases at V and 5 bases at J, leaving 15 bases unmatched. The CDR3 is 16 amino acids. The CDR3 DNA reads TGTGCCAGCACCTATGCCGGGACAGGAAACAGGGAGACCCAGTACTTC. It translates to CASTYAGTGNRETQYF.

The gene calls are TRBV12-3 or TRBV12-4 and TRBJ2-7, with TRBD2 matching 13 bases. J gave up 6 bases and V 3 bases, and 5 bases lay outside the gene matches. The CDR3 is 15 amino acids. The CDR3 coding sequence is TGTGCCAGCAGTTTCCCCGGACTAGCGGGAGCCGAGCAGTACTTC. Encoded protein: CASSFPGLAGAEQYF.

Many counts were recorded for this clonotype. This chain connects TRBV6-5 to TRBJ2-7; D might be TRBD1 (6 bases). Deletions cut 10 bases from V and 2 bases from J, with 9 bases between. The length of the CDR3 is 11 residues. Germline lookup yields CDR1 MNHEY and CDR2 SVGAGI. Written as DNA, the CDR3 is TGTGCCATCGGACAGCCCTACGAGCAGTACTTC. As protein: CAIGQPYEQYF.

This clonotype was seen at least ten times. The chain is built from TRBV19 and TRBJ1-1; tentatively, D is TRBD1 (5 bases). From germline, CDR1 is LNHDA and CDR2 SQIVND (reference sequence). This CDR3 is built from 16 residues. Trimming removed 10 bases at V and 1 base at J, with 22 bases between. The CDR3 spells CATHPFAGTANTEAFF. The CDR3 nucleotides read TGTGCCACCCACCCATTCGCCGGGACCGCGAACACTGAAGCTTTCTTT.

This clonotype was counted once. The gene calls are TRBV27 and TRBJ2-7; D is ambiguous. Germline lookup yields CDR1 MNHEY and CDR2 SMNVEV (reference sequence). V lost 8 bases and J lost 3, with 8 bases in between. The CDR3 spans 11 residues. CDR3 in amino acids: CASGTFYEQYF. CDR3 in DNA: TGTGCCAGCGGAACCTTCTACGAGCAGTACTTC.

The sample holds many counts of this clonotype. The chain employs TRBV5-1 and TRBJ2-7; TRBD2 aligns across 8 bases. The CDR3 length is 14 residues. Germline V gives CDR1 SGHRS, CDR2 YFSETQ. After removal of 2 bases from V and 2 bases from J, the junction contained 3 bases not matched to a gene. Here the CDR3 DNA reads TGCGCCAGCAGCTTATCGGGAGGGCCCTACGAGCAGTACTTC. It translates to CASSLSGGPYEQYF. Filled out from reference TRBV5-1 and TRBJ2-7, the complete variable domain reads KAGVTQTPRYLIKTRGQQVTLSCSPISGHRSVSWYQQTPGQGLQFLFEYFSETQRNKGNFPGRFSGRQFSNSRSEMNVSTLELGDSALYLCASSLSGGPYEQYFGPGTRLTVT.

This clonotype was seen many times. The gene calls are TRBV28 and TRBJ2-2; 14 bases fit TRBD2. This CDR3 is built from 18 residues. The V gene end was trimmed by 5 bases and the J gene end by 6 bases; junction bases not matched to a gene: 11. Germline loops: CDR1 MDHEN, CDR2 SYDVKM. DNA for the CDR3: TGTGCCAGCAGTACGACTTGGGGACTAGCGGGAGCCCCCGGGGAGCTGTTTTTT. It is translated as CASSTTWGLAGAPGELFF.

This clonotype was recorded many times. The CDR3 nucleotides read TGTGCCACCAGTGATTTTACCCTAAACTATGGCTACACCTTC. This gives the protein CATSDFTLNYGYTF. The chain links TRBV24-1 to TRBJ1-2; D is unresolved. V lost 1 base, J lost 2 bases, and 7 bases lay in between. From germline, CDR1 is KGHDR and CDR2 SFDVKD. The CDR3 covers 14 residues.

Many counts were recorded for this clonotype. The V gene is TRBV7-2, the J gene TRBJ2-7, with 9 bases aligning to TRBD2. The CDR3 is 15 amino acids. Germline assignment: CDR1 SGHTA and CDR2 FQGNSA. The trim removed 5 bases at V and 3 bases at J, leaving 8 bases unmatched. CDR3 loop: CASSLASGIHYEQYF. CDR3 sequence (DNA): TGTGCCAGCAGCCTGGCTAGCGGGATCCACTACGAGCAGTACTTC.

This clonotype was observed many times. The chain carries TRBV12-3 or TRBV12-4 and TRBJ2-7, with D hard to call. The CDR3 sequence is 14 residues long. V was cut by 6 bases and J by 0 bases, with 12 bases left in between. CDR3 coding DNA: TGTGCCAGCAGCCCGGACCCAGCCTCCTACGAGCAGTACTTC. This codes for CASSPDPASYEQYF.

This clonotype was detected only a few times. The V gene is TRBV28, the J gene TRBJ1-5; 9 bases agree with TRBD1. Germline CDR1 and CDR2: MDHEN and SYDVKM. This CDR3 comprises 14 residues. Trimming took 6 bases from V and 2 from J; bases not matched to a gene: 2. CDR3 amino acids: CASSRQGGNQPQHF. CDR3 in DNA: TGTGCCAGCAGCCGACAGGGGGGCAATCAGCCCCAGCATTTT.

This clonotype appeared many times. The rearrangement joins TRBV25-1 to TRBJ2-7; 11 bases agree with TRBD2. With V trimmed by 5 bases and J by 0 bases, 12 bases remained unmatched. The CDR3 contains 18 residues. Germline CDR1 reads MGHDK; CDR2 reads SYGVNS. The CDR3, as DNA: TGTGCCAGCAGTCGGCCCACTTCTAGCGGGAGGAGCTCCTACGAGCAGTACTTC. Its translation is CASSRPTSSGRSSYEQYF.

This chain joins TRBV27 and TRBJ2-5, with D perhaps being TRBD1 or TRBD2 (7 bases each). Trimming pared 4 bases from V and 5 bases from J, leaving 14 bases between. From germline, CDR1 is MNHEY and CDR2 SMNVEV (reference sequence). The CDR3 contains 14 residues. The CDR3, as DNA: TGTGCCAGCAGTTGGGAGGGGGCTCAGGAGACCCAGTACTTC. This gives the protein CASSWEGAQETQYF.

This clonotype appeared many times. The chain recombines TRBV20-1 with TRBJ2-7, with 8 bases lining up with TRBD1. The trim removed 3 bases at V and 4 bases at J, leaving 11 bases unmatched. The CDR3 covers 15 residues. CDR1 DFQATT and CDR2 SNEGSKA come from the germline V gene (reference sequence). The CDR3 region is CSARPNPGQAYEQYF. The CDR3 coding sequence is TGCAGTGCTAGGCCAAATCCGGGACAGGCTTACGAGCAGTACTTC.

V usage is TRBV5-1 and J usage is TRBJ2-7; a possible D gene is TRBD1 (5 bases). This CDR3 is 13 amino acids long. Germline assignment: CDR1 SGHRS and CDR2 YFSETQ. V lost 2 bases and J lost 3, with 9 bases in between. DNA for the CDR3: TGCGCCAGCAGCTTAGTGACAGACTACGAGCAGTACTTC. Protein product: CASSLVTDYEQYF.

The V and J genes are TRBV3-1 and TRBJ2-2; D not resolved. Germline V gene data show CDR1 as LGHDT and CDR2 as YNNKEL (reference sequence). Trimming cost V 1 base and J 4 bases, with 4 bases left between them. This CDR3 comprises 13 residues. CDR3: CASSQGLTGELFF. In nucleotides, the CDR3 is TGTGCCAGCAGCCAAGGCCTCACCGGGGAGCTGTTTTTT.

V and J are TRBV2 and TRBJ2-7, with 8 bases identical to TRBD2. CDR3 size: 14 residues. Germline V gene data show CDR1 as SNHLY and CDR2 as FYNNEI. Trimming cost V 7 bases and J 7 bases; bases outside gene matches: 12. Here the CDR3 reads CASKGTRWPGEQYF. Written as DNA, the CDR3 is TGTGCCAGCAAAGGGACTAGGTGGCCGGGGGAGCAGTACTTC.